Listed below are T cell receptor beta chains from one sample, sequenced in a study of glioma-infiltrating T cells after dendritic cell vaccination. TCRdb's copy holds only in-frame clones and misses some; the assay was immunoSEQ multiplex PCR. Of under 100,000 clones in the sample, 79% were seen once. The source was blood, collected before dendritic cell vaccination. These receptors all stem from a human donor with glioblastoma. CDR3s include the opening cysteine and the closing phenylalanine or tryptophan. A D gene is named only where the DNA matches it firmly.

d_gene,len,v_gene,j_gene,CDR3nt,CDR3aa
TRBD1,18,TRBV4-2,TRBJ1-5,TGTGCCAGCAGCCAAGATAAAGACAGGGGTTCCTTCAATCAGCCCCAGCATTTT,CASSQDKDRGSFNQPQHF
TRBD2,16,TRBV6-5,TRBJ2-3,TGTGCCAGCAGTTATGCGGGGGATCCTAGCACAGATACGCAGTATTTT,CASSYAGDPSTDTQYF
TRBD1,13,TRBV29-1,TRBJ1-1,TGCAGCGTCTCTCCCGACAGGGCAACTGAAGCTTTCTTT,CSVSPDRATEAFF
NA,15,TRBV7-3,TRBJ2-1,TGTGCCAGCAGCCGCCCTGTAGTGGAGTCGAATGAGCAGTTCTTC,CASSRPVVESNEQFF
TRBD1,13,TRBV27,TRBJ2-7,TGTGCCAGCAGTTTCAACAGGGGGCAAGAGCAGTACTTC,CASSFNRGQEQYF
TRBD2,16,TRBV2,TRBJ2-2,TGTGCCAGCAGTGAAGCTGGGGGGGGTAACACCGGGGAGCTGTTTTTT,CASSEAGGGNTGELFF
TRBD1,18,TRBV6-1,TRBJ2-6,TGTGCCAGCAGTGGGCGACAGGGGGCCCACTCTGGGGCCAACGTCCTGACTTTC,CASSGRQGAHSGANVLTF
TRBD2,16,TRBV5-1,TRBJ2-7,TGCGCCAGCAGACCCTTAGAACGCGGGAGCGGGGGCGAGCAGTACTTC,CASRPLERGSGGEQYF
TRBD2,17,TRBV5-1,TRBJ2-1,TGCGCCAGCAGCTGGGCCCAATGGACTAGCGGGAGGACTGAGCAGTTCTTC,CASSWAQWTSGRTEQFF
NA,14,TRBV5-1,TRBJ1-1,TGCGCCAGCAGCTCGACAGCTATGAACACTGAAGCTTTCTTT,CASSSTAMNTEAFF
NA,14,TRBV30,TRBJ1-1,TGTGCCTGGAGTCAGGGGTGGTCGAACACTGAAGCTTTCTTT,CAWSQGWSNTEAFF
TRBD1,16,TRBV5-1,TRBJ2-1,TGCGCCAGCAGCCAACAGGGACAGGGGGGACTCGATGAGCAGTTCTTC,CASSQQGQGGLDEQFF